This TCR beta chain was retrieved from a study of cytomegalovirus exposure and HLA in healthy donors. As to this clone: Other DNA sequences from this sample encode an identical CDR3 as well.

It was with 60 Vbeta and 13 Jbeta primers that the PCR ran. Here immunoSEQ multiplex PCR was the method, and the copy in TCRdb shows in-frame clones only, minus some. The sample contains about 110,000 clones, roughly three quarters of which appear only once. The TCR comes from a man aged 25-40 years in good health and CMV-seropositive. The sequencing input was PBMCs.

Here the CDR3 reads CASSLGAGSTKQYF. Written as DNA, the CDR3 is TGTGCCAGCAGCTTAGGGGCGGGGAGCACGAAGCAGTACTTC. The gene calls are TRBV7-9 and TRBJ2-7; possible D gene TRBD2, 6 bases. Germline CDR1 is SEHNR and CDR2 is FQNEAQ (reference sequence). V was shortened by 1 base and J by 8 bases, with 15 bases between the two germline ends. There are 14 residues in the CDR3. Looking up the rest from reference TRBV7-9 and TRBJ2-7 gives the full variable domain: DTGVSQNPRHKITKRGQNVTFRCDPISEHNRLYWYRQTLGQGPEFLTYFQNEAQLEKSRLLSDRFSAERPKGSFSTLEIQRTEQGDSAMYLCASSLGAGSTKQYFGPGTRLTVT.